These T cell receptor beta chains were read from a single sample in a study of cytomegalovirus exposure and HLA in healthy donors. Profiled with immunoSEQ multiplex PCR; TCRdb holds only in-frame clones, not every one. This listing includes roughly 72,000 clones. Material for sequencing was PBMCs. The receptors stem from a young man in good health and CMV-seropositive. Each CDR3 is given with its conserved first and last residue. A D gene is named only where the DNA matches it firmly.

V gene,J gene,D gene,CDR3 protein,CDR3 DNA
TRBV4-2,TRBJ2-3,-,CASSQDASIDTDTQYF,TGTGCCAGCAGCCAAGACGCTAGCATTGACACAGATACGCAGTATTTT
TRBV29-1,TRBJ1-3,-,CSVNSGTGNTIYF,TGCAGCGTTAACTCAGGCACTGGAAACACCATATATTTT
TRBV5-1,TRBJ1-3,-,CASSLGTVSGNTIYF,TGCGCCAGCAGCTTGGGGACAGTCTCTGGAAACACCATATATTTT
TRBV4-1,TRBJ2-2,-,CASSPRGYPQTGELFF,TGCGCCAGCAGCCCCAGAGGCTATCCGCAAACGGGGGAGCTGTTTTTT
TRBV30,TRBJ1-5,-,CAWGTGRGGYSNQPQHF,TGTGCCTGGGGAACAGGGCGCGGGGGGTATAGCAATCAGCCCCAGCATTTT
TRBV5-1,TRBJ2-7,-,CASSLVPGDEQYF,TGCGCCAGCAGCTTGGTTCCAGGGGACGAGCAGTACTTC
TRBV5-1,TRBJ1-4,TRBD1,CASSVTGGRDEKLFF,TGCGCCAGCAGCGTCACAGGGGGCAGGGATGAAAAACTGTTTTTT
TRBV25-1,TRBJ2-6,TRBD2,CASSDGGGPGANVLTF,TGTGCCAGCAGTGACGGGGGGGGCCCTGGGGCCAACGTCCTGACTTTC
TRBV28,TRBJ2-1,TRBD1,CASSLADREAGEQFF,TGTGCCAGCAGTTTGGCGGACAGGGAAGCAGGTGAGCAGTTCTTC
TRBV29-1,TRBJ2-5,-,CSVYGGGGTQYF,TGCAGCGTTTACGGTGGAGGAGGGACCCAGTACTTC
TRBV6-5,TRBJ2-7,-,CASRPWMGPTYEQYF,TGTGCCAGCAGGCCCTGGATGGGGCCCACCTACGAGCAGTACTTC
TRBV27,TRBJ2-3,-,CASSLYPSTDTQYF,TGTGCCAGCAGTTTATATCCCTCCACAGATACGCAGTATTTT
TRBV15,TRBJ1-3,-,CATSRELVSGNTIYF,TGTGCCACCAGCAGAGAACTGGTCTCTGGAAACACCATATATTTT
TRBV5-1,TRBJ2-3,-,CASSRGGVGDTQYF,TGCGCCAGCTCTAGGGGGGGAGTGGGGGATACGCAGTATTTT
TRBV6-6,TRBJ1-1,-,CASSPPGRTEAFF,TGTGCCAGCAGTCCCCCGGGGAGGACTGAAGCTTTCTTT
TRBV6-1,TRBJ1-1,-,CASLDSVTEAFF,TGTGCCAGCCTTGACAGTGTCACTGAAGCTTTCTTT
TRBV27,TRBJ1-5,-,CASSSLGRGENQPQHF,TGTGCCAGCAGTTCCCTCGGACGGGGGGAGAATCAGCCCCAGCATTTT
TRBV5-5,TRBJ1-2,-,CASSLTHPPSSPASYGYTF,TGTGCCAGCAGCTTAACACACCCACCCTCCTCCCCTGCTAGCTATGGCTACACCTTC
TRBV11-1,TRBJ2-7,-,CASSPRQRYSYEQYF,TGTGCCAGCAGCCCCAGACAGCGATACTCCTACGAGCAGTACTTC
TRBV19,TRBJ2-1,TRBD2,CASSITGGTDNEQFF,TGTGCCAGTAGTATCACGGGAGGAACCGACAATGAGCAGTTCTTC
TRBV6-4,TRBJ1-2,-,CASSAGQNYGYTF,TGTGCCAGCAGTGCTGGGCAGAACTATGGCTACACCTTC
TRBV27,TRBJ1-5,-,CASSLAGSNQPQHF,TGTGCCAGCAGTCTCGCAGGTAGCAATCAGCCCCAGCATTTT
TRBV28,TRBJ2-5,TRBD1,CASSLILGGGEETQYF,TGTGCCAGCAGTTTAATATTAGGGGGCGGAGAAGAGACCCAGTACTTC
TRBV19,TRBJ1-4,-,CASSTSRGDEKLFF,TGTGCCAGTAGTACATCACGGGGGGATGAAAAACTGTTTTTT
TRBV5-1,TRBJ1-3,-,CASTLGGPSSGNTIYF,TGCGCCAGCACCCTGGGGGGACCGAGCTCTGGAAACACCATATATTTT
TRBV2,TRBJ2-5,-,CASQAPGETQYF,TGTGCCAGCCAGGCCCCCGGAGAGACCCAGTACTTC
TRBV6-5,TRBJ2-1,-,CASRSLSSYNEQFF,TGTGCCAGCAGGAGTCTGAGCTCCTACAATGAGCAGTTCTTC
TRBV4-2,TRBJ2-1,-,CASSLPDEGSETYNEQFF,TGTGCCAGCAGCCTCCCCGACGAGGGTAGCGAGACCTACAATGAGCAGTTCTTC
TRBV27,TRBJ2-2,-,CASSSATGELFF,TGTGCCAGCAGTAGCGCGACCGGGGAGCTGTTTTTT
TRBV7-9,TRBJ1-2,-,CASSLEQGRNGYTF,TGTGCCAGCAGCTTAGAGCAGGGAAGAAATGGCTACACCTTC
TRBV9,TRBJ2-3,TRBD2,CASSVGTSGSTDTQYF,TGTGCCAGCAGCGTAGGGACTAGCGGTAGCACAGATACGCAGTATTTT
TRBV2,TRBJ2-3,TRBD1,CASSWGQGDTQYF,TGTGCCAGCAGTTGGGGACAGGGAGATACGCAGTATTTT
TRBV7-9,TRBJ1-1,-,CASSSRMNTEAFF,TGTGCCAGCAGCTCGAGGATGAACACTGAAGCTTTCTTT
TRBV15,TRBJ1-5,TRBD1,CATSITPGTDFSNQPQHF,TGTGCCACCAGCATAACTCCCGGGACAGATTTTAGCAATCAGCCCCAGCATTTT
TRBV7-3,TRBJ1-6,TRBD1,CASSRQGNSNNSPLHF,TGTGCCAGCAGCAGACAGGGAAACTCGAATAATTCACCCCTCCACTTT
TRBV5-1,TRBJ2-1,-,CASSGGPGNEQFF,TGCGCCAGCAGTGGGGGCCCCGGGAATGAGCAGTTCTTC
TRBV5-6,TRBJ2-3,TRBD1,CASSLTGVRDTQYF,TGTGCCAGCAGCTTGACAGGGGTTAGGGATACGCAGTATTTT
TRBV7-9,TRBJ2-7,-,CASSLIGTVADEQHF,TGTGCCAGCAGCTTGATCGGGACAGTAGCGGACGAGCAGCACTTC
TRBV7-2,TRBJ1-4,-,CASSSGVEKLFF,TGTGCCAGCAGCTCCGGGGTTGAAAAACTGTTTTTT
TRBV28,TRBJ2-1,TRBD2,CASSFAGTRGFSEQFF,TGTGCCAGCAGTTTTGCTGGGACTAGGGGTTTTAGCGAGCAGTTCTTC
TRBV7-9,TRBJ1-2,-,CASSSAILTDYGYTF,TGTGCCAGCAGCTCAGCCATTTTGACAGACTATGGCTACACCTTC
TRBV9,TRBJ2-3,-,CASSVVPSGTDTQYF,TGTGCCAGCAGCGTAGTTCCTTCGGGCACAGATACGCAGTATTTT
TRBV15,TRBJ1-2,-,CATSRSLSPYGLANYGYTF,TGTGCCACCAGCAGATCCCTAAGCCCATACGGACTAGCTAACTATGGCTACACCTTC
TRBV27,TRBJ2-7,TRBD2,CASSPAGAHEQYF,TGTGCCAGCAGTCCAGCGGGAGCCCACGAGCAGTACTTC
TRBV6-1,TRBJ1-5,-,CASSVDGTQPQHF,TGTGCCAGCAGTGTAGACGGGACTCAGCCCCAGCATTTC
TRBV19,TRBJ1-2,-,CASSINPGVGGYTF,TGTGCCAGTAGTATCAACCCAGGGGTAGGTGGCTACACCTTC